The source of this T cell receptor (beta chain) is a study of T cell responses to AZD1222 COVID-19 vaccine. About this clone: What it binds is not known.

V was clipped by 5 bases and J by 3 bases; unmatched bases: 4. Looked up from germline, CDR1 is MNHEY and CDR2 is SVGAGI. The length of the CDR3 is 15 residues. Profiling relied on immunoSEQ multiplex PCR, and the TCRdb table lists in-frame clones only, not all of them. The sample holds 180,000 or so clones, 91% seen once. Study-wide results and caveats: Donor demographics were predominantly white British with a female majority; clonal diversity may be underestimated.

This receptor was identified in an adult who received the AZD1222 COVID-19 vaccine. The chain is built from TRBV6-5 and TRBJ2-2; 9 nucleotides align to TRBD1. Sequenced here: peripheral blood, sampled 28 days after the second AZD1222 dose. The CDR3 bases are TGTGCCAGCAGTACGGACAGGGGTGACACCGGGGAGCTGTTTTTT. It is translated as CASSTDRGDTGELFF.